This T cell receptor beta chain was retrieved from a study of post-analysis software for immune sequencing data. Overall study: The cohort encompassed relapsing-remitting, secondary progressive and progressive-relapsing multiple sclerosis disease courses. Broader study findings: Those with multiple sclerosis, the patient group, showed significantly lower normalized Chao1 diversity than controls. TRBV segments more frequent in patients than in controls numbered roughly 5 and included TRBV5-6, TRBV5-1 and TRBV20-1. Strong co-clustering by F measure was seen for same-batch samples.

Built from TCR beta cDNA, the libraries had unique molecular identifiers in them. Starting from about 0.94 to 9.7 million T cells, the study yielded roughly 0.5 million cDNA molecules. A single record per CDR3 protein comes from TCRdb applying MiXCR to the PCR reads. Among about 540,000 distinct CDR3 sequences listed, approximately 31% were seen once. Trimming stripped 2 bases from V and 2 bases from J, with 7 bases between. Germline lookup yields CDR1 SGHRS and CDR2 YFSETQ. This CDR3 comprises 13 residues. This clonotype was observed at least ten times. The antigen is undetermined. The rearrangement uses TRBV5-1 and TRBJ2-5; D perhaps matches TRBD1 (5 bases). Material: blood. This clonotype originated in a girl aged 2-17 years with multiple sclerosis. CDR3 in DNA: TGCGCCAGCAGCTTTCGACAGCAAGAGACCCAGTACTTC. As protein: CASSFRQQETQYF.